In this sample, the clone carrying this T cell receptor beta chain turned up a few times. What it binds is unknown. Germline assignment: CDR1 SGHAT and CDR2 FQNNGV. The CDR3 is made up of 13 amino acids. V lost 5 bases to trimming and J lost 1 base, with 8 bases between them. This entry is derived from a study of T cells in localized non-small cell lung cancer. Produced via immunoSEQ multiplex PCR; TCRdb's table is partial and in-frame only. The data contain about 72,000 clones, roughly 86% of them singletons. Study-level findings and limits: Higher adjacent-lung clonality was associated with shorter survival. In adjacent lung, a median roughly 60 of the top 100 tumor clones were found. Clonality of T cells reached its maximum in uninvolved adjacent lung, surpassing tumor.

This material consisted of peripheral blood, taken before any cancer treatment. The clonotype comes from a female donor aged 60 or older with stage I lung adenocarcinoma. The chain combines TRBV11-2 with TRBJ1-1; D gene ambiguous. CDR3 amino acids: CASSPTANTEAFF. In nucleotides, the CDR3 is TGTGCCAGCAGCCCCACAGCGAACACTGAAGCTTTCTTT.